One and the same sample provided the 29 T cell receptor beta chains below, sequenced in a study of T-cell reconstitution after alpha-beta-depleted transplantation in children. Preparation of the TCRbeta library was carried out with unique molecular identifiers. TCRdb fed the PCR reads into MiXCR, producing one record per CDR3 protein. The sample carries some 490,000 distinct CDR3 sequences, approximately 12% recorded once. The sequenced sample was PBMCs from the stem cell graft donor, obtained from the stem cell graft. The receptors shown here come from a human donor who donated a stem cell graft to a child with combined immunodeficiency.

This clonotype was seen a few times. V gene TRBV6-5 combines with J gene TRBJ1-6; 8 bases match TRBD1. From germline, CDR1 is MNHEY and CDR2 SVGAGI. The CDR3 sequence is 12 residues long. The junction had 10 bases not matched to a gene; V was cut back by 6 bases and J by 18 bases. The DNA for the CDR3 is TGTGCCAGCAGAACAACAGGGGGAACGTACCACTTT. Translated, it gives CASRTTGGTYHF.

This clonotype was seen many times. The rearrangement links TRBV12-3 or TRBV12-4 to TRBJ2-3, with D perhaps TRBD1 (6 bases). Judging by the DNA end, TRBJ2-4 fits better; the J call may be wrong. This CDR3 has 11 residues. Here the CDR3 DNA reads TGTGCCAGCAGTTTAAGGGGGACTCAGTACTTC. Translation gives CASSLRGTQYF.

This clonotype appeared many times. The CDR3 reads CASSLQIYNEQFF. CDR3 DNA sequence: TGCGCCAGCAGCCTTCAGATTTACAATGAGCAGTTCTTC. The chain is built from TRBV4-1 and TRBJ2-1, with no clear D. CDR1 is MGHRA, CDR2 YSYEKL, per germline. There are 13 residues in the CDR3. Trimming pared 4 bases from V and 4 bases from J, leaving 8 bases between.

This clonotype was counted at least ten times. This chain joins TRBV6-2 or TRBV6-3 and TRBJ2-2, with no clear D. V lost 8 bases and J lost 5, with 12 bases in between. CDR3 size: 13 residues. Germline V CDR1 and CDR2: MNHEY, SVGEGT. CDR3 nucleotide sequence: TGTGCCAGCGGAAACAGTCGGACCGGGGAGCTGTTTTTT. Amino acid sequence: CASGNSRTGELFF.

This clonotype was found many times. The rearrangement uses TRBV6-5 and TRBJ2-7; D unresolved. Germline V gives CDR1 MNHEY, CDR2 SVGAGI. This CDR3 has 14 residues. Trimming stripped 5 bases from V and 1 base from J, with 12 bases between. Here the CDR3 reads CASSVLIGSYEQYF. The CDR3 nucleotides read TGTGCCAGCAGTGTACTCATCGGGTCCTACGAGCAGTACTTC.

Ten or more counts support this clonotype. V usage is TRBV18 and J usage is TRBJ2-7; TRBD1 matches at 9 bases. V shed 2 bases, J shed 1 base, and the junction held 6 bases outside the gene matches. Germline assignment: CDR1 KGHSH and CDR2 LQKENI. This CDR3 region has 16 residues. DNA for the CDR3: TGTGCCAGCTCACCATTTGGACAGGGGCGATCCTACGAGCAGTACTTC. It codes for CASSPFGQGRSYEQYF.

This clonotype appeared many times. J is TRBJ2-5 and V is TRBV27; 7 nucleotides line up with TRBD2. Trimming cost V 5 bases and J 1 base; bases outside gene matches: 7. CDR1 is MNHEY, CDR2 SMNVEV, per germline (reference sequence). This CDR3 spans 15 amino acids. In nucleotides, the CDR3 is TGTGCCAGCAGTGAGGATCTAGCGGCCCAAGAGACCCAGTACTTC. It encodes CASSEDLAAQETQYF.

This clonotype was counted only a few times. V is TRBV4-3 and J is TRBJ2-1; 8 bases align to TRBD2. Losses at the gene ends were 3 bases for V and 5 bases for J; bases not matched to a gene: 6. From germline, CDR1 is LGHNA and CDR2 YSLEER. The CDR3 loop spans 15 amino acids. CDR3 residues: CASSQGSGSNNEQFF. CDR3 DNA sequence: TGCGCCAGCAGCCAGGGAAGCGGGAGTAACAATGAGCAGTTCTTC.

The CDR3 sequence is CSARGSSFYEQYF. As DNA, the CDR3 is TGCAGTGCTAGAGGCAGCAGTTTCTACGAGCAGTACTTC. The chain joins TRBV20-1 to TRBJ2-7; D not certain. Germline V gives CDR1 DFQATT, CDR2 SNEGSKA (reference sequence). CDR3 length equals 13 residues. Trimming removed 1 base at V and 3 bases at J, with 10 bases between.

This clonotype was recorded a few times. The chain links TRBV11-1 to TRBJ2-6; D possibly uses TRBD1 or TRBD2 (5 bases each). The CDR3 loop spans 20 amino acids. V lost 6 bases, J lost 0 bases, and 24 bases lay in between. Germline V gene lookup returns CDR1 SGHAT and CDR2 FQDESV (reference sequence). The CDR3 coding sequence is TGTGCCAGCAGTCTAATCCCCCGGGACGGTGCTCTCTCTGGGGCCAACGTCCTGACTTTC. Protein: CASSLIPRDGALSGANVLTF. The full variable domain, rest sourced from reference TRBV11-1 and TRBJ2-6, is EAEVAQSPRYKITEKSQAVAFWCDPISGHATLYWYRQILGQGPELLVQFQDESVVDDSQLPKDRFSAERLKGVDSTLKIQPAELGDSAMYLCASSLIPRDGALSGANVLTFGAGSRLTVL.

The V gene is TRBV11-2, the J gene TRBJ2-7; 7 bases map to TRBD2. Germline V CDR1 and CDR2: SGHAT, FQNNGV. The junction had 9 bases not matched to a gene; V was cut back by 4 bases and J by 6 bases. There are 14 residues in the CDR3. The CDR3 nucleotides are TGTGCCAGCAGCTGGGAGCGGGGAAGGGGCGAGCAGTACTTC. It codes for CASSWERGRGEQYF.

This clonotype was counted at least ten times. This sequence joins TRBV12-3 or TRBV12-4 and TRBJ2-3; the D gene is possibly TRBD2 (6 bases). The CDR3 loop spans 15 amino acids. V gave up 3 bases and J gave up 0 bases, with 10 bases separating them. In nucleotides, the CDR3 is TGTGCCAGCAGTTTGGGACTGCCTAGCACAGATACGCAGTATTTT. Translating it yields CASSLGLPSTDTQYF.

This clonotype was seen repeatedly, ten times or more. V usage is TRBV12-3 or TRBV12-4 and J usage is TRBJ2-5; 13 positions agree with TRBD2. With 5 bases clipped from V and 2 bases from J, the junction kept 17 bases outside the gene matches. CDR3 size: 20 residues. CDR3 coding DNA: TGTGCCAGCAGTCTCGAATACGGGACTAGCGGGGAAGGTGGGCAAGAGACCCAGTACTTC. Translation: CASSLEYGTSGEGGQETQYF.

The chain has TRBV7-2 and TRBJ2-7, with TRBD2 identical over 7 bases. Trimming removed 1 base from V and 6 bases from J; junction bases left unmatched: 6. The germline V gene has CDR1 SGHTA and CDR2 FQGNSA. The CDR3 has 14 residues. As DNA, the CDR3 is TGTGCCAGCAGCTTAGTGTCGAGGGAGGGCGAGCAGTACTTC. Translated, it gives CASSLVSREGEQYF.

V gene TRBV10-2 combines with J gene TRBJ2-7, with 8 bases identical to TRBD1. In germline, CDR1 is WSHSY, CDR2 SAAADI. With 1 base clipped from V and 1 base from J, the junction kept 6 bases outside the gene matches. The CDR3 has 16 amino acids. The CDR3 reads CASSEWAQGGSYEQYF. The CDR3 nucleotides are TGCGCCAGCAGTGAGTGGGCACAGGGGGGATCCTACGAGCAGTACTTC.

The chain carries TRBV29-1 and TRBJ2-1; D may be TRBD1 or TRBD2 (5 bases each). The germline V and J ends were trimmed by 4 bases and 7 bases, with 14 bases remaining between them. This CDR3 is 13 amino acids long. CDR1 and CDR2 from the germline V gene are SQVTM and ANQGSEA. The CDR3 DNA follows: TGCAGCGTTGGAGGGGACGAAGCGAATGAGCAGTTCTTC. Protein: CSVGGDEANEQFF.

In this sample, this clonotype turned up a few times. The CDR3 is CASSREMPEYEQYF. The CDR3 DNA follows: TGTGCCAGCAGCCGTGAGATGCCCGAGTACGAGCAGTACTTC. V and J are TRBV7-9 and TRBJ2-7, with no clear D. Trimming shortened V by 5 bases and J by 4 bases, and 15 bases separated the two germline ends. The CDR3 extends over 14 amino acids. In germline, CDR1 is SEHNR, CDR2 FQNEAQ (reference sequence).

Only a few counts were recorded for this clonotype. The chain couples TRBV19 to TRBJ2-7; 8 nucleotides agree with TRBD2. V lost 3 bases to trimming and J lost 5 bases; unmatched junction nucleotides: 6. CDR1 is LNHDA and CDR2 is SQIVND in the germline V gene (reference sequence). The CDR3 spans 14 residues. The CDR3 DNA sequence: TGTGCCAGTAGTATCAAGCGGGAGATCAACGAGCAGTACTTC. Protein sequence: CASSIKREINEQYF.

This sequence joins TRBV4-3 and TRBJ2-2; D might be TRBD2 (6 bases). The germline V and J ends were trimmed by 0 bases and 3 bases, with 20 bases remaining between them. The CDR3 sequence is 19 residues long. Germline V gives CDR1 LGHNA, CDR2 YSLEER. DNA of the CDR3: TGCGCCAGCAGCCAAGATACCGGGAGCCTCTTAGGGTACACCGGGGAGCTGTTTTTT. Its translation is CASSQDTGSLLGYTGELFF.

This clonotype was seen many times. This sequence joins TRBV7-3 and TRBJ2-2, with D uncertain. The germline V and J ends were trimmed by 2 bases and 0 bases, with 10 bases remaining between them. CDR1 is SGHTA, CDR2 FQGTGA, per germline. This CDR3 has 16 amino acids. The CDR3 reads CASSLGVPANTGELFF. DNA for the CDR3: TGTGCCAGCAGCTTAGGTGTCCCCGCGAACACCGGGGAGCTGTTTTTT.

At least ten counts were recorded for this clonotype. The chain carries TRBV27 and TRBJ2-1, with D unclear. The CDR3 sequence is 12 residues long. Trimming removed 6 bases at V and 6 bases at J, with 9 bases between. In germline, CDR1 is MNHEY, CDR2 SMNVEV (reference sequence). This CDR3 is CASRGTSNEQFF. CDR3 bases: TGTGCCAGCAGGGGCACCTCCAATGAGCAGTTCTTC.

The rearrangement joins TRBV7-9 to TRBJ2-3; D might be TRBD1 or TRBD2, each matching 6 bases. V lost 6 bases to trimming and J lost 4 bases, with 20 bases between them. The CDR3 contains 16 residues. The germline V gene encodes CDR1 SEHNR and CDR2 FQNEAQ (reference sequence). Here the CDR3 DNA reads TGTGCCAGCAGTCCTGGGGGGCAGGGGTTTTCAGATACGCAGTATTTT. It specifies CASSPGGQGFSDTQYF.

This clonotype was counted many times. The gene calls are TRBV5-1 and TRBJ2-1; D possibly corresponds to TRBD1 (6 bases). This CDR3 is 14 amino acids long. V lost 4 bases to trimming and J lost 5 bases, with 13 bases between them. Per the germline V gene, CDR1 is SGHRS and CDR2 is YFSETQ. The CDR3 nucleotides read TGCGCCAGCAGCCGCGACAGGCCTAACAATGAGCAGTTCTTC. It codes for CASSRDRPNNEQFF. The full variable domain, its missing parts supplied by reference TRBV5-1 and TRBJ2-1, is KAGVTQTPRYLIKTRGQQVTLSCSPISGHRSVSWYQQTPGQGLQFLFEYFSETQRNKGNFPGRFSGRQFSNSRSEMNVSTLELGDSALYLCASSRDRPNNEQFFGPGTRLTVL.

This clonotype was recorded a few times. The V call is TRBV12-3 or TRBV12-4, the J call TRBJ1-1; 7 bases align to TRBD1. This CDR3 comprises 14 residues. Trimming at V came to 7 bases and at J to 2 bases, leaving 7 bases not matched to a gene. Here the CDR3 DNA reads TGTGCCAGCACCCCACAGGGGACAAACACTGAAGCTTTCTTT. Encoded protein: CASTPQGTNTEAFF.

Only a few counts were recorded for this clonotype. CDR3 nucleotides: TGTGCCAGCAGCCAAGATCGACTGGCCTACAATGAGCAGTTCTTC. Its translation: CASSQDRLAYNEQFF. The rearrangement joins TRBV7-8 to TRBJ2-1; D not certain. The CDR3 covers 15 residues. V was cut by 5 bases and J by 2 bases, with 13 bases left in between. CDR1 is SGHVS, CDR2 FQNEAQ, per germline.

This clonotype showed up just a few times. V gene TRBV30 combines with J gene TRBJ2-5, with D perhaps TRBD1 (6 bases). The ends were cut back, 4 bases at V and 1 base at J, with 16 bases in the middle. CDR3 size: 15 residues. Germline V gene lookup returns CDR1 GTSNPN and CDR2 SVGIG (reference sequence). Written as DNA, the CDR3 is TGTGCCTGGAAAGGGGGTAGGTCCTCCCAAGAGACCCAGTACTTC. It is translated as CAWKGGRSSQETQYF.

The chain links TRBV20-1 to TRBJ2-1; D perhaps matches TRBD2 (5 bases). Deletions cut 5 bases from V and 5 bases from J, with 13 bases between. Per the germline V gene, CDR1 is DFQATT and CDR2 is SNEGSKA (reference sequence). There are 13 residues in the CDR3. Here the CDR3 reads CSAPETTDNEQFF. In DNA form, the CDR3 reads TGCAGTGCTCCCGAGACTACGGACAATGAGCAGTTCTTC.

V is TRBV7-2 and J is TRBJ1-1, with a possible D match to TRBD1 (6 bases). Trimming took 6 bases from V and 11 from J, leaving 19 bases between them. In germline, CDR1 is SGHTA, CDR2 FQGNSA. The CDR3 has 13 amino acids. The CDR3 sequence: CASSRQVPERAFF. DNA of the CDR3: TGTGCCAGCAGTCGACAGGTCCCGGAGAGGGCTTTCTTT.

This clonotype was counted a few times. The chain employs TRBV12-3 or TRBV12-4 and TRBJ2-3; D unresolved. The V end was cut by 4 bases, the J end by 4 bases, with 15 bases between. The CDR3 is 15 residues long. The CDR3 here is CASSSPLGPPDTQYF. CDR3 nucleotide sequence: TGTGCCAGCAGTTCCCCCCTAGGACCCCCAGATACGCAGTATTTT.